This T cell receptor beta chain was retrieved from a study of CD8 T cells in ankylosing spondylitis. General study results and limits: Apparently characteristic of ankylosing spondylitis blood was a TCR beta motif (roughly eight highly homologous variants). Disease-associated clones were reportedly significantly overrepresented in matched ankylosing spondylitis synovial fluid. In synovial fluid and blood from reactive arthritis, some motif variants were previously reported.

This clonotype was found many times. The antigen remains unidentified. Using quantitative 5'-RACE with molecular barcodes, the authors made TCR beta libraries. MiXCR, applied by TCRdb to the 5' RACE reads, yields one record per CDR3 protein. Among around 230,000 distinct CDR3 sequences listed, 7% to 10% were seen once. This CDR3 is 13 amino acids long. CDR1 and CDR2 from the germline V gene are SGHAT and FQDESV (reference sequence). With 1 base removed from V and 5 bases from J, the gap between germline ends came to 6 bases. This sequence was found in a female donor with ankylosing spondylitis or in good health (not recorded which). Input material: blood, either unsorted or a sorted T cell fraction (not recorded which). The chain carries TRBV11-1 and TRBJ2-1; D is unclear. Here the CDR3 DNA reads TGTGCCAGCAGCTTAGGACGGAACAATGAGCAGTTCTTC. The encoded protein is CASSLGRNNEQFF.